One and the same sample provided the 4 T cell receptor beta chains below, sequenced in a study of cytomegalovirus exposure and HLA in healthy donors (TCRdb year 2017). The library was made by the immunoSEQ multiplex PCR assay. For the multiplex PCR, a mixture combining 60 forward primers for TCR Vbeta segments and 13 reverse primers for TCR Jbeta segments was used. TCRdb stores this immuneACCESS table with in-frame sequences only. Part of the clones is absent; in the studies checked, under half of the shortfall reflects unresolved V genes, and no reason is known for the rest. The sample includes about 170,000 clones, with 75% to 90% observed a single time. The top ten clones comprise under 5% of the sample. The material sequenced was PBMCs. Receptor source: a woman in her forties or fifties in good health and CMV-seropositive.

With respect to this clone: Germline is not matched at one junction end, which may reflect a read error. The CDR3 reads CASSLDTSETQYF. In DNA form, the CDR3 reads TGTGCTAGCAGCTTAGATACTTCAGAGACCCAGTACTTC. This rearrangement joins TRBV7-7 to TRBJ2-5, with unresolved D. The CDR3 loop spans 13 amino acids. CDR1 and CDR2 (germline): SSHAT, FNYEAQ (reference sequence). The variable domain in full, with the rest retrieved from reference TRBV7-7 and TRBJ2-5, is GAGVSQSPRYKVTKRGQDVTLRCDPISSHATLYWYQQALGQGPEFLTYFNYEAQPDKSGLPSDRFSAERPEGSISTLTIQRTEQRDSAMYRCASSLDTSETQYFGPGTRLLVL.

This sequence joins TRBV28 and TRBJ1-5; TRBD1 matches at 7 bases. Unmatched junction bases numbered 6, after V lost 0 bases and J lost 10 bases. Per germline, CDR1 MDHEN and CDR2 SYDVKM. The CDR3 has 14 amino acids. DNA for the CDR3: TGTGCCAGCAGTTTATGGAGACAGGGTTCACCCCAGCATTTT. It translates to CASSLWRQGSPQHF.

The chain couples TRBV30 to TRBJ1-6, with D perhaps TRBD1 (5 bases). Trimming pared 4 bases from V and 9 bases from J, leaving 7 bases between. In germline, CDR1 is GTSNPN, CDR2 SVGIG (reference sequence). The CDR3 runs 11 residues. The CDR3, as DNA: TGTGCCTGGACCCAGGGTTCACCCCTCCACTTT. The encoded protein is CAWTQGSPLHF.

V and J are TRBV5-1 and TRBJ2-3, with D perhaps matching TRBD2 (5 bases). V gave up 4 bases and J gave up 11 bases, with 17 bases separating them. The CDR3 length is 13 residues. Per the germline V gene, CDR1 is SGHRS and CDR2 is YFSETQ. Written as DNA, the CDR3 is TGCGCCAGCAGCCCCCGTCGGACTGGGCAGCAGTATTTT. This sequence encodes CASSPRRTGQQYF.